This T cell receptor beta chain is from a study of shared clonotypes between healthy human individuals. About the research overall: A few men and a couple of women, aged 18 to 49, were donors. The plates for each donor numbered three CD4 naive, three CD4 memory, two CD8 naive and one CD8 memory. General observations from the study: Several donors had around 5.2% of their naive CD4 clonotypes in common. Rarefaction indicated that sorted-subset sequencing remained incomplete although depth was large.

As to this clone: Its antigen is unknown. This sample includes further DNA sequences coding for the same CDR3.

Naive-designated CD8 cells lacked CD45RO, were positively enriched for CCR7, and omitted terminally differentiated effector memory CD45RA+ cells. TCRdb's copy holds only in-frame clones and misses some; the assay was immunoSEQ multiplex PCR. This table holds hundreds of thousands of clones, roughly 96% found once. What was sequenced was naive CD8+ T cells sorted from blood. This TCR was recovered from a man aged 25 to 40 in good health.

Here the CDR3 DNA reads TGTGCCAGCAGCCTCAGACTAGCGGGAGGGTTGGATGAGCAGTTCTTC. Protein sequence: CASSLRLAGGLDEQFF. The rearrangement uses TRBV11-3 and TRBJ2-1; 14 bases agree with TRBD2. V dropped 5 bases and J dropped 8; count of bases not matched to a gene: 8. This CDR3 region has 16 residues. CDR1 is SGHNT, CDR2 YENEEA, per germline.